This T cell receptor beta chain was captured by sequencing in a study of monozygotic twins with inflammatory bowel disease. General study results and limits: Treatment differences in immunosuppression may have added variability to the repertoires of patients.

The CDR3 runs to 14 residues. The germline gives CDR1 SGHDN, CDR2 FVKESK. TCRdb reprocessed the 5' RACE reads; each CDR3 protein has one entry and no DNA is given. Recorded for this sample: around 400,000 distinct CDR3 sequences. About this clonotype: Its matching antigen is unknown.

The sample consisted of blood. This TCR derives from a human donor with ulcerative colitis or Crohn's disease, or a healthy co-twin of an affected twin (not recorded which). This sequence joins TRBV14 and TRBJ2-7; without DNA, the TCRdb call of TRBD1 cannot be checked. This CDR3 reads CASSQVRARGEQYF.